The clone carrying this T cell receptor beta chain has at least ten counts. V lost 7 bases to trimming and J lost 3 bases, with 14 bases between them. The CDR3 length is 14 residues. Per the germline V gene, CDR1 is MGHRA and CDR2 is YSYEKL. This sample was included in a study of low-dose radiotherapy and immunotherapy resistance in tumors. Overall study: Individuals in Cohort 2 had 1 Gy per fraction every two weeks, adding up to 13 Gy over 26 weeks.

Both TCRalpha and TCRbeta chains were reverse transcribed with V-gene-specific primers. TCR amplification used around 19 PCR cycles, a constant-region primer and a V-primer adapter. The authors amplified isolated mRNA by in vitro transcription. TCRdb reanalysed the reads using MiXCR and keeps one entry per CDR3 protein. The sample shows under 70,000 distinct CDR3 sequences, about 25% of them seen only once. Time point meaning: after trial treatment. Treatment here: LDRT plus nivolumab, ipilimumab, low-dose cyclophosphamide and aspirin (RACIN trial). The source material was PBMCs, sampled after low-dose radiotherapy plus immunotherapy. The sequence was collected from a male donor with prostate cancer. The chain uses TRBV4-1 and TRBJ2-3, with D perhaps TRBD2 (6 bases). The CDR3 is CASTVAVTTDTQYF. CDR3 nucleotides: TGCGCCAGCACTGTAGCGGTGACAACAGATACGCAGTATTTT.